This T cell receptor beta chain was profiled in a study of T-cell memory formation after mild COVID-19. The CDR3 has 13 amino acids. With 8 bases clipped from V and 5 bases from J, the junction kept 2 bases outside the gene matches. Looked up from germline, CDR1 is MNHEY and CDR2 is SVGAGI. Constant-segment primers were used for 5'RACE, and the resulting TCR alpha and TCR beta cDNA libraries carried sample barcodes and UMIs. TCRdb re-called the 5' RACE reads with MiXCR, one entry per CDR3 protein. The sample holds more than 450,000 distinct CDR3 sequences; more than 15% are singletons and the top ten take around 12%. General study results and limits: Among contracting clones, CD4+ were mainly CM/EM and CD8+ enriched in EMRA. There was a balanced CD4/CD8 profile in clones contracting day 15 to 85, and later expanders leaned CD4+.

Regarding this clonotype: Its matching antigen is unknown.

The TCR originated in an adult woman who had mild COVID-19 (a few samples of this study predate the infection). Cell type and time point are not known. This chain links TRBV6-5 with TRBJ2-1, with 11 bases that match TRBD2. Sequencing used PBMCs or a T cell subset sorted from them (not recorded which). Written as DNA, the CDR3 is TGTGCCAGCTCGACTAGCGGGAACAATGAGCAGTTCTTC. It yields the protein CASSTSGNNEQFF.